These T cell receptor beta chains were read from a single sample in a study of cytomegalovirus exposure and HLA in healthy donors. The table came from immunoSEQ multiplex PCR; TCRdb's copy has only in-frame clones and leaves some out. The sample has 150,000 or so clones. Material for sequencing was PBMCs. The source is a woman in her 40s in good health and CMV-seropositive. CDR3s include the opening cysteine and the closing phenylalanine or tryptophan. D genes are given only for firm matches.

TRBV5-4	TRBJ2-6	NA	CASSLGAAGANVLTF
TRBV6-1	TRBJ2-3	NA	CASSEMTWATDTQYF
TRBV6-4	TRBJ1-5	NA	CAGPSQDYSNQPQHF
TRBV7-3	TRBJ2-1	TRBD2	CASSLTGLVGPSSYNEQFF
TRBV27	TRBJ2-7	NA	CASSPQGAMGGEQYF
TRBV28	TRBJ1-5	NA	CASSIQAFHQPQHF
TRBV5-1	TRBJ1-1	NA	CASSFDRPGTEAFF
TRBV14	TRBJ2-1	TRBD2	CASSHASGREPSYNEQFF
TRBV5-1	TRBJ2-1	NA	CASSLSRSSYNEQFF
TRBV5-1	TRBJ2-7	TRBD2	CASSKAGGPQEQYF
TRBV7-3	TRBJ2-3	NA	CASSPRDWADTQYF
TRBV19	TRBJ2-5	NA	CASSIAHEETQYF
TRBV6-5	TRBJ2-1	NA	CASSSASGYHNEQFF
TRBV6-1	TRBJ2-2	NA	CASRDSVNTGELFF
TRBV9	TRBJ2-1	TRBD2	CASSTRLAEHNEQFF
TRBV29-1	TRBJ2-2	NA	CSVAVLTSTGELFF
TRBV5-5	TRBJ2-3	NA	CASSLGTHGTDTQYF
TRBV6-6	TRBJ2-2	TRBD1	CASRRDRDTGELFF
TRBV9	TRBJ2-7	TRBD2	CASSEGPEPSGRAREQYF
TRBV28	TRBJ1-1	NA	CASNPWGDTEAFF
TRBV5-1	TRBJ2-7	NA	CASSLDGSYEQYF
TRBV5-4	TRBJ2-1	TRBD1	CASSRNGQGPYNEQFF
TRBV2	TRBJ1-5	TRBD1	CASRQGTGVASNQPQHF
TRBV30	TRBJ2-5	NA	CAWSVRLNQETQYF
TRBV4-1	TRBJ2-2	TRBD2	CASSLDGTAGGRELFF
TRBV19	TRBJ2-1	TRBD1	CASSIPQGVYNEQFF
TRBV28	TRBJ2-1	TRBD2	CASQLRASGSNEQFF
TRBV5-4	TRBJ2-1	TRBD2	CASSNGLAHHNEQFF
TRBV27	TRBJ1-1	NA	CASSSPRGRFMNTEAFF
TRBV27	TRBJ2-2	NA	CASSLGGYTGELFF
TRBV19	TRBJ2-3	TRBD2	CASNIRLGSGPTDTQYF
TRBV19	TRBJ2-1	NA	CASSNNERVSSYNEQFF
TRBV28	TRBJ2-7	NA	CASSLSWESSYEQYF
TRBV10-1	TRBJ2-5	TRBD2	CASSDLRLAGRQETQYF
TRBV6-1	TRBJ1-1	TRBD1	CASSPQGQRISEAFF
TRBV4-3	TRBJ2-3	NA	CASSLITPTDTQYF
TRBV5-1	TRBJ2-7	NA	CASSLVAGPPYEQYF
TRBV29-1	TRBJ2-5	NA	CSVRAGTGETQYF
TRBV9	TRBJ1-2	TRBD1	CASSVGLGTANYGYTF
TRBV6-1	TRBJ2-3	TRBD2	CASSVETSGADTQYF
TRBV6-5	TRBJ2-1	TRBD1	CASTINRGRWNEQFF
TRBV30	TRBJ1-5	TRBD1	CAWSRTGASNQPQHF
TRBV9	TRBJ2-2	NA	CASSSNRPSGELFF
TRBV9	TRBJ2-7	NA	CASSVGGLSNEQYF
TRBV7-8	TRBJ2-7	NA	CASSATTIAWEQYF